The clone carrying this T cell receptor beta chain turned up a few times. This CDR3 is 14 amino acids long. The data were taken from a study of human T cells and chemical hapten exposure. In TCRdb, the RACE reads were re-called with MiXCR into one record per CDR3 protein. The table shows about 120,000 distinct CDR3 sequences, with roughly 14% occurring only once. The time point is: pre-sensitization, week 0. The treatment denotes: therapeutic diphenylcyclopropenone sensitization with weekly scalp DPC. The J gene is TRBJ1-1, the V gene TRBV21-1. TRBV21-1 is assigned pseudogene status. The specimen comprised whole blood, sampled in connection with sensitization to the hapten diphenylcyclopropenone (DPC). The receptor was isolated from a woman aged 18 to 35 with alopecia areata. Some clones in this sample may be carry-over from other donors' samples. The CDR3 DNA reads as TGTGCCAGCAGCAAAGGACATCGAGGGACTGAAGCTTTCTTT. Residues: CASSKGHRGTEAFF.